These T cell receptor beta chains were read from a single sample in a study of lymphopenia after photon versus proton radiotherapy. Profiled with immunoSEQ multiplex PCR; TCRdb holds only in-frame clones, not every one. Among approximately 150,000 clones listed, more than 85% were seen once. This specimen consisted of peripheral blood, obtained from a patient treated with photon-based radiotherapy. The receptors were sampled from a man aged 50 to 60 with gastric cancer. Each CDR3 is given with its conserved first and last residue.

V	J	CDR3
TRBV29-1	TRBJ2-7	CSVDRAGEQYF
TRBV29-1	TRBJ1-3	CSVKRSGASDTIYF
TRBV6-5	TRBJ2-2	CASRSDRALGELFF
TRBV27	TRBJ1-5	CASSSQGARQPQHF
TRBV4-1	TRBJ2-5	CASSRQGSSETQYF
TRBV4-1	TRBJ2-7	CASSQGPTSGSSYEQYF
TRBV18	TRBJ2-1	CASWRQLNEQFF
TRBV5-6	TRBJ2-7	CASSLVFGGGTGNYEQYF
TRBV9	TRBJ2-3	CASSVEVSQGPNGQYF
TRBV7-8	TRBJ1-5	CASSFLEGSNQPQHF
TRBV5-4	TRBJ2-1	CASSLGGRPGVYNEQFF
TRBV4-1	TRBJ2-5	CASSQVYQETQYF
TRBV6-5	TRBJ2-1	CASSYSTRSEQFF
TRBV18	TRBJ1-4	CASSPTVEATNEKLFF
TRBV21-1	TRBJ2-7	CASSKAVRQVGYEQYF
TRBV7-9	TRBJ1-1	CASSFFFDLWGEAFF
TRBV29-1	TRBJ1-3	CSVAKTAASGNTIYF
TRBV7-9	TRBJ2-3	CASSLAQATDTQYF
TRBV27	TRBJ1-1	CASSLLISGMNTEAFF
TRBV19	TRBJ2-3	CASSPQGAGSSDTQYF
TRBV28	TRBJ1-3	CASNGGSTPASGNTIYF
TRBV29-1	TRBJ1-1	CSGLQGAPTEAFF
TRBV6-1	TRBJ2-3	CASTGLFTDTQYF
TRBV29-1	TRBJ2-7	CSVEDPTGGPLPYEQYF
TRBV10-1	TRBJ2-7	CASSGGGNYEQYF
TRBV27	TRBJ2-7	CASSFNSYEQYF
TRBV19	TRBJ1-2	CASTGDGYTF
TRBV28	TRBJ1-5	CASSFPGGNNQPQHF
TRBV29-1	TRBJ2-3	CSVGGQTDTQYF
TRBV7-9	TRBJ2-1	CASSRAFNEQFF
TRBV4-2	TRBJ1-2	CASSYQDSNYGYTF
TRBV19	TRBJ2-2	CASSRSGANTGELFF
TRBV10-1	TRBJ2-4	CASSESEGLKNIQYF
TRBV14	TRBJ2-7	CASSQGRSGTYEQYF